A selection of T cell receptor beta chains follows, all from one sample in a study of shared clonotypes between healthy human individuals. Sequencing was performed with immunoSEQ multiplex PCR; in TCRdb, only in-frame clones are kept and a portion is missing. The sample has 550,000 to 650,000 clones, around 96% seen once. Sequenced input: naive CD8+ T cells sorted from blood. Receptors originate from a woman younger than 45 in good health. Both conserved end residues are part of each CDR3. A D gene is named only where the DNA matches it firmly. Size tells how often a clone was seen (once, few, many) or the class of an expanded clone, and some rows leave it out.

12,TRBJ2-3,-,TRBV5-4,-,TGTGCCAGCAGCCCTTACTCGGATACGCAGTATTTT,CASSPYSDTQYF
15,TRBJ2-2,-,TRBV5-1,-,TGCGCCAGCAGCCCGGGCACGGAGAACACCGGGGAGCTGTTTTTT,CASSPGTENTGELFF
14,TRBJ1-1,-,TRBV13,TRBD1,TGTGCCAGCAGCCCGACAGGGTCCGGCACTGAAGCTTTCTTT,CASSPTGSGTEAFF
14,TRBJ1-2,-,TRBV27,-,TGTGCCAGCAGTTATACGGGAACTAACTATGGCTACACCTTC,CASSYTGTNYGYTF
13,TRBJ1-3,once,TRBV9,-,TGTGAGCTGGGACCTTATGAGGGAAACACCATATATTTT,CELGPYEGNTIYF
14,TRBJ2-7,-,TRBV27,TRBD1,TGTGCCAGCAGTTCCGGACAGGGGCCCTACGAGCAGTACTTC,CASSSGQGPYEQYF
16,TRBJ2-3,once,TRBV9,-,TGTGCCAGCAGCGTAGAATCGAAGTTAGGCACAGATACGCAGTATTTT,CASSVESKLGTDTQYF
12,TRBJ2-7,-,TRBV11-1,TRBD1,TGTGCCAGCAGCGGACAGGGGGGGGAGCAGTACTTC,CASSGQGGEQYF
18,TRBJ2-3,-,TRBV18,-,TGTGCCAGCTCACTTGACACCACCCTTAAGTTAAACACAGATACGCAGTATTTT,CASSLDTTLKLNTDTQYF
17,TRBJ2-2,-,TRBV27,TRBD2,TGTGCCAGCAGTTTAAGCGCACTAGCGGGTACAATGGGGGAGCTGTTTTTT,CASSLSALAGTMGELFF
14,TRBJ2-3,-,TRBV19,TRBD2,TGTGCCAGCACAGGGCTTTCGGGAGGGGATACGCAGTATTTT,CASTGLSGGDTQYF
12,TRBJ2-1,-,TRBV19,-,TGTGCCAGTAGTATATCCTTGGCAGAGCAGTTCTTC,CASSISLAEQFF
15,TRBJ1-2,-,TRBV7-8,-,TGTGCCAGCAGCCGCGGGACGGTAAATAGCTATGGCTACACCTTC,CASSRGTVNSYGYTF